Each of the 23 T cell receptor beta chains below was sequenced from the same sample in a study of blood T cell repertoires in COVID-19. Profiling relied on immunoSEQ multiplex PCR, and the TCRdb table lists in-frame clones only, not all of them. The sample records 50,000 to 70,000 clones, more than 80% being singletons. The sequencing sample was made of peripheral blood. The receptors derive from a human donor with active COVID-19. The donor label of this sample is uncertain.

The chain recombines TRBV5-8 with TRBJ2-1, with D perhaps matching TRBD2 (5 bases). This CDR3 spans 16 amino acids. The V gene lost 3 bases and the J gene lost 0 bases, with 13 bases spanning the gap. Per the germline V gene, CDR1 is SGHTS and CDR2 is YDEGEE. CDR3 sequence reads: CASSWVRESSYNEQFF. In DNA, the CDR3 is TGTGCCAGCAGCTGGGTACGGGAAAGCTCCTACAATGAGCAGTTCTTC. The entire variable domain, with the rest obtained from reference TRBV5-8 and TRBJ2-1, is as follows: EAGVTQSPTHLIKTRGQQATLRCSPISGHTSVYWYQQALGLGLQFLLWYDEGEERNRGNFPPRFSGRQFPNYSSELNVNALELEDSALYLCASSWVRESSYNEQFFGPGTRLTVL.

The rearrangement links TRBV19 to TRBJ1-5, with 7 bases identical to TRBD1. The ends lost 0 bases at V and 3 bases at J; junction bases unmatched: 5. This CDR3 is built from 16 residues. From germline, CDR1 is LNHDA and CDR2 SQIVND (reference sequence). The CDR3 reads CASSIDNGQVNQPQHF. Here the CDR3 DNA reads TGTGCCAGTAGTATAGATAACGGACAGGTCAATCAGCCCCAGCATTTT. The full variable domain, completed using reference TRBV19 and TRBJ1-5, is DGGITQSPKYLFRKEGQNVTLSCEQNLNHDAMYWYRQDPGQGLRLIYYSQIVNDFQKGDIAEGYSVSREKKESFPLTVTSAQKNPTAFYLCASSIDNGQVNQPQHFGDGTRLSIL.

This clone occurred once. The chain links TRBV19 to TRBJ2-1; D unresolved. The CDR3 is 16 residues long. Germline CDR1 reads LNHDA; CDR2 reads SQIVND (reference sequence). Trimming stripped 7 bases from V and 3 bases from J, with 19 bases between. The CDR3 is CASTPHGSANYNEQFF. The CDR3 DNA reads TGTGCCAGTACCCCCCATGGCAGCGCGAACTACAATGAGCAGTTCTTC.

This chain uses TRBV29-1 with TRBJ2-6; D remains unclear. V dropped 7 bases and J dropped 5 bases, with 6 bases sitting between them. Germline V gives CDR1 SQVTM, CDR2 ANQGSEA. This CDR3 has 11 residues. In DNA form, the CDR3 reads TGCAGCGCTATTAGGGCCAACGTCCTGACTTTC. This sequence encodes CSAIRANVLTF.

This chain uses TRBV3-1 (or the pseudogene TRBV3-2) with TRBJ1-2, with unresolved D. V was pared by 1 base and J by 6 bases, with 18 bases between. Germline CDR1 reads LGHDT; CDR2 reads YNNKEL (reference sequence). CDR3 length equals 16 residues. CDR3 residues: CASSQGRERILNGYTF. The CDR3 DNA follows: TGTGCCAGCAGCCAAGGAAGAGAAAGAATCTTGAATGGCTACACCTTC.

The rearrangement uses TRBV12-3 or TRBV12-4 and TRBJ2-1; no clear D gene. The length of the CDR3 is 13 residues. Trimming removed 0 bases at V and 10 bases at J, with 10 bases between. CDR3 loop: CASSLANTQEQFF. The CDR3 nucleotides read TGTGCCAGCAGTTTAGCTAATACACAGGAGCAGTTCTTC.

The chain has TRBV6-5 and TRBJ1-4; a possible D gene is TRBD1 (5 bases). Germline CDR1 and CDR2: MNHEY and SVGAGI. V lost 7 bases and J lost 7, with 7 bases in between. The CDR3 consists of 11 residues. CDR3 amino acids: CASKGIEKLFF. CDR3 nucleotide sequence: TGTGCCAGCAAGGGGATTGAAAAACTGTTTTTT.

A word on this clone: This could be a read error, since a much larger clone is one nucleotide away. The rearrangement joins TRBV5-4 to TRBJ2-2; D unclear. Germline CDR1 and CDR2: SGHNT and YYREEE (reference sequence). The CDR3 contains 12 residues. V lost 4 bases to trimming and J lost 1 base, with 2 bases between them. DNA for the CDR3: TGTGCCAGCAGCCGGAACACCGGGGAGCTGTTTTTT. This sequence encodes CASSRNTGELFF.

The chain employs TRBV25-1 and TRBJ1-4; D is ambiguous. The CDR3 is 14 amino acids. Between the trimmed V and J ends, which lost 2 bases and 7 bases, there was a span of 11 bases. Per the germline V gene, CDR1 is MGHDK and CDR2 is SYGVNS. Here the CDR3 DNA reads TGTGCCAGCAGTGAAGCCGGGGTGGGTGAAAAACTGTTTTTT. It specifies CASSEAGVGEKLFF.

The chain has TRBV27 and TRBJ2-3, with 7 bases lining up with TRBD2. CDR1 and CDR2 from the germline V gene are MNHEY and SMNVEV (reference sequence). The ends lost 3 bases at V and 3 bases at J; junction bases unmatched: 0. This CDR3 region has 13 residues. The CDR3: CASSLRGTDTQYF. The CDR3, as DNA: TGTGCCAGCAGTTTGCGGGGGACAGATACGCAGTATTTT.

The rearrangement uses TRBV6-1 and TRBJ2-1; 9 nucleotides line up with TRBD2. After removal of 2 bases from V and 3 bases from J, the junction contained 2 bases not matched to a gene. The CDR3 is made up of 15 amino acids. In germline, CDR1 is MNHNS, CDR2 SASEGT. The CDR3 region has the DNA TGTGCCAGCAGTGAAATTAGCGGGAGCTACAATGAGCAGTTCTTC. This codes for CASSEISGSYNEQFF.

This clone was observed once. The gene calls are TRBV7-9 and TRBJ2-3; D uncertain. The CDR3 is made up of 14 amino acids. Trimming left V 2 bases short and J 6 bases short, with 12 bases between. From germline, CDR1 is SEHNR and CDR2 FQNEAQ (reference sequence). This chain's CDR3 is CASSLSPSVDTQYF. The CDR3 bases are TGTGCCAGCAGCTTATCCCCCAGCGTGGATACGCAGTATTTT.

This chain uses TRBV7-3 with TRBJ1-1; 8 bases fit TRBD1. The V and J ends lost 5 bases and 4 bases, in that order; junction bases with no gene match: 9. Germline lookup yields CDR1 SGHTA and CDR2 FQGTGA. The CDR3 totals 15 residues. As DNA, the CDR3 is TGTGCCAGCAGCCTAGGGGCAGGGGGCTTCACTGAAGCTTTCTTT. Protein product: CASSLGAGGFTEAFF. Together with reference TRBV7-3 and TRBJ1-1, the CDR3 gives the full variable domain: GAGVSQTPSNKVTEKGKYVELRCDPISGHTALYWYRQSLGQGPEFLIYFQGTGAADDSGLPNDRFFAVRPEGSVSTLKIQRTERGDSAVYLCASSLGAGGFTEAFFGQGTRLTVV.

The chain couples TRBV5-5 to TRBJ1-4, with D unclear. The CDR3 is 15 residues long. Germline-derived CDR1 and CDR2 are SGHKS and YYEKEE (reference sequence). V gave up 4 bases and J gave up 8 bases, with 18 bases separating them. In nucleotides, the CDR3 is TGTGCCAGCAGCGTTGGGGAGGCCCTTGGGGAAAAACTGTTTTTT. Translating gives CASSVGEALGEKLFF. The full variable domain, with the rest looked up from reference TRBV5-5 and TRBJ1-4, is DAGVTQSPTHLIKTRGQQVTLRCSPISGHKSVSWYQQVLGQGPQFIFQYYEKEERGRGNFPDRFSARQFPNYSSELNVNALLLGDSALYLCASSVGEALGEKLFFGSGTQLSVL.

V is TRBV4-3 and J is TRBJ2-1, with TRBD2 as a possible D gene (6 bases). Trimming pared 5 bases from V and 1 base from J, leaving 12 bases between. This CDR3 is 15 amino acids long. The V gene's germline CDR1 is LGHNA and CDR2 YSLEER. The CDR3 here is CASSWGLPSYNEQFF. In nucleotides, the CDR3 is TGCGCCAGCAGCTGGGGACTCCCGTCCTACAATGAGCAGTTCTTC.

The rearrangement uses TRBV5-6 and TRBJ1-4, with D unresolved. The V gene lost 1 base and the J gene lost 4 bases, with 8 bases spanning the gap. Per germline, CDR1 SGHDT and CDR2 YYEEEE. The CDR3 length is 14 residues. The CDR3: CASSLFLSNEKLFF. In nucleotides, the CDR3 is TGTGCCAGCAGCTTGTTTCTGAGTAATGAAAAACTGTTTTTT. Variable domain in full (rest from reference TRBV5-6 and TRBJ1-4): DAGVTQSPTHLIKTRGQQVTLRCSPKSGHDTVSWYQQALGQGPQFIFQYYEEEERQRGNFPDRFSGHQFPNYSSELNVNALLLGDSALYLCASSLFLSNEKLFFGSGTQLSVL.

There are a few counts of this clone. The chain uses TRBV6-2 or TRBV6-3 and TRBJ1-1; D is unclear. The CDR3 consists of 13 residues. Germline V gene data show CDR1 as MNHEY and CDR2 as SVGEGT. V dropped 0 bases and J dropped 8 bases, with 10 bases sitting between them. CDR3 residues: CASSYSTRSEAFF. CDR3 coding DNA: TGTGCCAGCAGTTACTCGACGCGGTCGGAAGCTTTCTTT.

J is TRBJ1-6 and V is TRBV6-1; TRBD1 might be the D (5 bases). The CDR3 length is 14 residues. Trimming left V 3 bases short and J 9 bases short, with 12 bases between. The germline CDR1 and CDR2 sequences are MNHNS and SASEGT. In nucleotides, the CDR3 is TGTGCCAGCAGTGAGACAGTGGACCTTTCACCCCTCCACTTT. Translating gives CASSETVDLSPLHF.

CDR3 residues: CAWGFSGSGTDTQYF. DNA for the CDR3: TGTGCCTGGGGCTTTAGCGGGAGTGGCACAGATACGCAGTATTTT. V is TRBV30 and J is TRBJ2-3, with 9 bases matching TRBD2. This CDR3 is 15 amino acids long. With V trimmed by 5 bases and J by 1 base, 7 bases remained unmatched. In germline, CDR1 is GTSNPN, CDR2 SVGIG (reference sequence).

The V and J genes are TRBV28 and TRBJ2-7; D remains unclear. The germline CDR1 and CDR2 sequences are MDHEN and SYDVKM. This CDR3 is 15 amino acids long. V gave up 3 bases and J gave up 1 base, with 13 bases separating them. The CDR3 is CASSFLDTSSYEQYF. CDR3 in DNA: TGTGCCAGCAGTTTTTTAGACACCTCATCCTACGAGCAGTACTTC.

The chain uses TRBV6-5 and TRBJ1-1; perhaps TRBD1 as D (6 bases). The CDR3 loop spans 15 amino acids. The V and J ends lost 7 bases and 8 bases respectively, with 23 bases between them. Germline lookup yields CDR1 MNHEY and CDR2 SVGAGI. DNA of the CDR3: TGTGCCAGCAACCGCGGCGGGGGGCGAACACCAGAAGCTTTCTTT. This translates into CASNRGGGRTPEAFF.

The genes are TRBV5-1 and TRBJ2-5; TRBD2 aligns across 11 bases. Germline CDR1 reads SGHRS; CDR2 reads YFSETQ. The length of the CDR3 is 16 residues. The ends lost 2 bases at V and 5 bases at J; junction bases unmatched: 8. The CDR3 DNA sequence: TGCGCCAGCAGCTTTCTACTAGCGGGGGCGGGGGAGACCCAGTACTTC. Translating it yields CASSFLLAGAGETQYF.

This rearrangement joins TRBV29-1 to TRBJ1-1; the D gene is possibly TRBD1 (6 bases). V shed 3 bases and J shed 10 bases, with 12 bases lying between them. Germline V lookup: CDR1 SQVTM, CDR2 ANQGSEA. The CDR3 runs to 11 residues. The CDR3 is CSVERGIGAFF. The CDR3 nucleotides are TGCAGCGTTGAGAGGGGGATTGGAGCTTTCTTT.